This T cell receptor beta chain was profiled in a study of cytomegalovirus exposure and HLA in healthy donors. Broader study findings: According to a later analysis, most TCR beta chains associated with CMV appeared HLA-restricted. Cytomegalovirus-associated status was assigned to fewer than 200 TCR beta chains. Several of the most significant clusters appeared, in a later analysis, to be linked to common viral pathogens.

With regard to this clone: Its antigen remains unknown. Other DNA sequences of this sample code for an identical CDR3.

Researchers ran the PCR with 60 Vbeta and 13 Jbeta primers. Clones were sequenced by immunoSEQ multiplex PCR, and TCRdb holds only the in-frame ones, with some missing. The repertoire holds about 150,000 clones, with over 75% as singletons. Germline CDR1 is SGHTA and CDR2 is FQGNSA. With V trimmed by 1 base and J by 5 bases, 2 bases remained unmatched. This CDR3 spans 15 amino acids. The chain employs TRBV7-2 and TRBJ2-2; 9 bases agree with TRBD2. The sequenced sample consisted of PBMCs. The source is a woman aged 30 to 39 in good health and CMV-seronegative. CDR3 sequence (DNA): TGTGCCAGCAGCTTAGTTGCGGGGGGGACCGGGGAGCTGTTTTTT. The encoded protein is CASSLVAGGTGELFF.